A single sample gave rise to the 2 T cell receptor beta chains below, sequenced in a study of T cells in Graves' hyperthyroidism and ophthalmopathy. What was amplified from RNA transcripts were TCR beta CDR3 regions. First-round RT-PCR with HTBI primers amplified the TCR CDR3 region. TCRdb re-called the multiplex PCR reads through MiXCR, storing one row per CDR3 protein. The sample holds fewer than 250,000 distinct CDR3 sequences, roughly 18% seen once. Sequencing was done on a sample of blood. The receptors come from a man aged 45-65 years with Graves' hyperthyroidism.

The gene calls are TRBV4-2 and TRBJ1-1; D remains unclear. V was pared by 3 bases and J by 5 bases, with 13 bases between. This CDR3 is 14 amino acids long. Germline loops: CDR1 LGHNA, CDR2 YNFKEQ. CDR3 DNA sequence: TGTGCCAGCAGCCATCAAGGGTTTATGACTGAAGCTTTCTTT. Its translation is CASSHQGFMTEAFF.

This clonotype was counted many times. The chain links TRBV6-2 or TRBV6-3 to TRBJ2-7; D might be TRBD1 or TRBD2, each matching 6 bases. Trimming shortened V by 6 bases and J by 3 bases, and 21 bases separated the two germline ends. The CDR3 has 16 residues. CDR1 MNHEY and CDR2 SVGEGT come from the germline V gene. The CDR3 protein is CASSDPGAGQYYEQYF. CDR3 coding DNA: TGTGCCAGCAGCGACCCGGGGGCGGGTCAGTACTACGAGCAGTACTTC.